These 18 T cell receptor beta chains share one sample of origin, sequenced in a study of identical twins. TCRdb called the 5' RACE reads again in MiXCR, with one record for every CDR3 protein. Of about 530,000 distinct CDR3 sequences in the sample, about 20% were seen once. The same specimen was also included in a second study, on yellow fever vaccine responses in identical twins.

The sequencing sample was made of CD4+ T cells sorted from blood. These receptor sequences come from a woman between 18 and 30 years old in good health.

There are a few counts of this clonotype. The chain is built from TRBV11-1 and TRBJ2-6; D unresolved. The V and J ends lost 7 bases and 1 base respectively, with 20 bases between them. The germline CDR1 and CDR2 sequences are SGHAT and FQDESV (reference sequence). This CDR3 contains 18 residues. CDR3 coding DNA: TGTGCCAGCACCGTGAATGCGAAGGATCCTTCTGGGGCCAACGTCCTGACTTTC. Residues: CASTVNAKDPSGANVLTF.

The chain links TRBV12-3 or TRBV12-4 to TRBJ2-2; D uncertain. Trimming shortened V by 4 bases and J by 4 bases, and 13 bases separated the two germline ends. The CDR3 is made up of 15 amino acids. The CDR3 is CASSSRTRSTGELFF. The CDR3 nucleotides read TGTGCCAGCAGTTCTCGGACCCGCTCCACCGGGGAGCTGTTTTTT.

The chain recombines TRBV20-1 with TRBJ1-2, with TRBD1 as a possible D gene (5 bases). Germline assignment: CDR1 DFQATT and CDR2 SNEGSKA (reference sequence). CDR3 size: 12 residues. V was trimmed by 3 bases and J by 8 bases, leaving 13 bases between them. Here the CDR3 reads CSARTGGDGYTF. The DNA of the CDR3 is TGCAGTGCTAGGACGGGAGGGGACGGCTACACCTTC.

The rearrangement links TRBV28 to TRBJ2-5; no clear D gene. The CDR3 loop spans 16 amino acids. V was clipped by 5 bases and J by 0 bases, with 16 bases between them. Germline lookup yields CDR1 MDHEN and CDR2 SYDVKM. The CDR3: CASSLRGVLYQETQYF. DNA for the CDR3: TGTGCCAGCAGTCTCCGTGGGGTTTTGTACCAAGAGACCCAGTACTTC.

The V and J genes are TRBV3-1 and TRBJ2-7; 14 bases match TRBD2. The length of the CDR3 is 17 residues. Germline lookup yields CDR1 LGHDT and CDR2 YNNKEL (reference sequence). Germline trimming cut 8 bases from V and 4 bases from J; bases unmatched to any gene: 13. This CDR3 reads CASCPPGLAGESYEQYV. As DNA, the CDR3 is TGTGCCAGCTGTCCCCCGGGACTAGCGGGGGAATCTTACGAGCAGTACGTC.

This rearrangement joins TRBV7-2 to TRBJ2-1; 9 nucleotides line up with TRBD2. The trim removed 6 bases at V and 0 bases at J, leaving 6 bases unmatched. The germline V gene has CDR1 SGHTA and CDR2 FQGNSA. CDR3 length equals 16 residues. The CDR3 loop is CASSSRLAVSYNEQFF. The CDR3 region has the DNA TGTGCCAGCAGTTCCCGACTAGCGGTCTCCTACAATGAGCAGTTCTTC.

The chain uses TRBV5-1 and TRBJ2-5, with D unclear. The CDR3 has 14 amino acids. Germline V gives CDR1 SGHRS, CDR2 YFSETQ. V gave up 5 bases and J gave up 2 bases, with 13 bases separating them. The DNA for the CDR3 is TGCGCCAGCAGTCGTACGGAGATTCAAGAGACCCAGTACTTC. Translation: CASSRTEIQETQYF.

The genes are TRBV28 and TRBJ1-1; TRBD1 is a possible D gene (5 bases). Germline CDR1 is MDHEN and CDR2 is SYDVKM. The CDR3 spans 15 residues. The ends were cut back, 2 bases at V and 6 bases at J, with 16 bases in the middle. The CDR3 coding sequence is TGTGCCAGCAGTTTACGAGGGGCGCCGCAAGCTGAAGCTTTCTTT. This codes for CASSLRGAPQAEAFF.

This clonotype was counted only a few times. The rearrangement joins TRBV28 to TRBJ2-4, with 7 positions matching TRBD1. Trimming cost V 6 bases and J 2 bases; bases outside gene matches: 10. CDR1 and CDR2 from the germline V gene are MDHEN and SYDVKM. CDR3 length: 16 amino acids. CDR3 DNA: TGTGCCAGCAGAAACCAGGGGGTCGGGTCCAAAAACATTCAGTACTTC. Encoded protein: CASRNQGVGSKNIQYF.

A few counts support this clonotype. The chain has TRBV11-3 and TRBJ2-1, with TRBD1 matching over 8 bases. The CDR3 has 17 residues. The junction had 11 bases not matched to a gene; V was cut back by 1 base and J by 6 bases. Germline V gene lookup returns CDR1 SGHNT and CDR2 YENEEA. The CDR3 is CASSLGVTGTGLNEQFF. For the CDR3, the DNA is TGTGCCAGCAGCTTAGGGGTAACCGGGACAGGCCTCAATGAGCAGTTCTTC.

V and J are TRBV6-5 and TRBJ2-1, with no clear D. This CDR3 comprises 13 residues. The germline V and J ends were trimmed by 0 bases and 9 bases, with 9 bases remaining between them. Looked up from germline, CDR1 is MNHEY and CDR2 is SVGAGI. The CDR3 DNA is TGTGCCAGCAGTTACTCTCTAACTTCTGAGCAGTTCTTC. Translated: CASSYSLTSEQFF.

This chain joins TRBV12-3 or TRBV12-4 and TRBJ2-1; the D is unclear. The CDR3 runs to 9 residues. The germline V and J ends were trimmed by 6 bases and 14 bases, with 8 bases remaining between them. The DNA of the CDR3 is TGTGCCAGCAGCCTGTCCGAGTTCTTC. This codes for CASSLSEFF.

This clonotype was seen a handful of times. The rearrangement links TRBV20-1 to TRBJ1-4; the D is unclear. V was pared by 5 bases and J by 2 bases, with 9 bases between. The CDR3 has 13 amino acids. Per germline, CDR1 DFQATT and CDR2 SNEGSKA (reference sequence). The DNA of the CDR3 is TGCAGTGCTGGGGAGCCTACTAATGAAAAACTGTTTTTT. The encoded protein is CSAGEPTNEKLFF.

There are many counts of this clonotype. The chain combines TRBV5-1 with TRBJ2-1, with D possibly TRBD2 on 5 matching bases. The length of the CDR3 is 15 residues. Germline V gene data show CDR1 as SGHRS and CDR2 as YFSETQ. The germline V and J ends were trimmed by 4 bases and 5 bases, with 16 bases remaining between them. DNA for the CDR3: TGCGCCAGCAGCCAAATGAGCGGAGTCAACAATGAGCAGTTCTTC. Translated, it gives CASSQMSGVNNEQFF.

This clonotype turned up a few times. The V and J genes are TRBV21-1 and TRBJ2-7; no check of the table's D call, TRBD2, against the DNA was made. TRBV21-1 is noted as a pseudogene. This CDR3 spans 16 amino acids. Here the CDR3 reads CASSKEMLAHAYEQYV. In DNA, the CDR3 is TGTGCCAGCAGCAAAGAGATGCTAGCTCATGCCTACGAGCAGTACGTC.

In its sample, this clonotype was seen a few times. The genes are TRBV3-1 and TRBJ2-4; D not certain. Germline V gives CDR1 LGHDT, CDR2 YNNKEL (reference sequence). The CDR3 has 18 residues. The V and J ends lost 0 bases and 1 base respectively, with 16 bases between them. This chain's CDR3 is CASSQDHIVLGAKNIQYF. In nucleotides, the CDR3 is TGTGCCAGCAGCCAAGATCATATAGTGCTAGGGGCCAAAAACATTCAGTACTTC.

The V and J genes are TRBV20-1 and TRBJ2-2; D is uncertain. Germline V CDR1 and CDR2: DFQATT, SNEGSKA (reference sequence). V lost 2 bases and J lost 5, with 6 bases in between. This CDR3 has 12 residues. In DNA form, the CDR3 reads TGCAGTGCTAGACGGCAAACCGGGGAGCTGTTTTTT. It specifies CSARRQTGELFF.

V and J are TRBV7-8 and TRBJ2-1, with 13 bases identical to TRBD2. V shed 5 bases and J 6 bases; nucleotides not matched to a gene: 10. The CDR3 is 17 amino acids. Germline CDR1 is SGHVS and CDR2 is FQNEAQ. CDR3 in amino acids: CASSPGGGLAGINEQFF. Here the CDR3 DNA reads TGTGCCAGCAGCCCGGGGGGGGGACTAGCGGGGATCAATGAGCAGTTCTTC.